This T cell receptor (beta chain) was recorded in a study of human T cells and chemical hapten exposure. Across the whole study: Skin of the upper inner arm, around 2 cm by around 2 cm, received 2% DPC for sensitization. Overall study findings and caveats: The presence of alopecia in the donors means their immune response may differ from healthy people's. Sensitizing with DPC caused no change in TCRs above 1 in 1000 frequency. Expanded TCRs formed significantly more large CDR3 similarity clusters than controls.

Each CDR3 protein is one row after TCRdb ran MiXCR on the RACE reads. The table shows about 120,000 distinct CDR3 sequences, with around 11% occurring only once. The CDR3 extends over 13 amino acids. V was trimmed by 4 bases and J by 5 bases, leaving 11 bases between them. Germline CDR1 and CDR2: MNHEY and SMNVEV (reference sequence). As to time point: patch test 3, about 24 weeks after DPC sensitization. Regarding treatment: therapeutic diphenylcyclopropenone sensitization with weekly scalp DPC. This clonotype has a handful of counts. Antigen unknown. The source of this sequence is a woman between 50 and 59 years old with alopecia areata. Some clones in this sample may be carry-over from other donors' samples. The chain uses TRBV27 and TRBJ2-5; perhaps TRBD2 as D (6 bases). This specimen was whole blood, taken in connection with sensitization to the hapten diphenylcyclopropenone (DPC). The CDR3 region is CASSWRVGETQYF. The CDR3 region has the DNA TGTGCCAGCAGTTGGAGGGTCGGGGAGACCCAGTACTTC.